This is a list of T cell receptor beta chains from one sample in a study of blood T cell repertoires in COVID-19. Data came from immunoSEQ multiplex PCR; TCRdb stores just in-frame clones and leaves some out. The table lists around 470,000 clones, about 91% of them singletons. Specimen: peripheral blood. Source of these receptors: a man aged 18 to 35 with COVID-19, enrolled during active disease. Each CDR3 is given with its conserved first and last residue. A D gene is named only where the DNA matches it firmly. Clone sizes are given selectively: once, few, many, or a class where the clone is expanded.

TRBD2	TRBV5-1	.	TRBJ2-3	TGCGCCAGCAGCATGTTAGCGGGAGGGCCCGGTACAGATACGCAGTATTTT	CASSMLAGGPGTDTQYF
.	TRBV25-1	.	TRBJ2-3	TGTGCCAGCAGCAACAGCGGACCTACCACAGATACGCAGTATTTT	CASSNSGPTTDTQYF
.	TRBV19	.	TRBJ2-1	TGTGCCAGTAGTGCCCCCGCGGGGACGAATGAGCAGTTCTTC	CASSAPAGTNEQFF
TRBD2	TRBV5-1	.	TRBJ2-1	TGCGCCAGCAGCGAGGACCTAGCGGGGTCCTACAATGAGCAGTTCTTC	CASSEDLAGSYNEQFF
TRBD2	TRBV6-2/TRBV6-3	.	TRBJ2-1	TGTGCCAGCAGTTCCCGACTAGCGGGGGGGGATGAGCAGTTCTTC	CASSSRLAGGDEQFF
TRBD2	TRBV5-1	.	TRBJ2-2	TGCGCCAGCAGCTTGGTCAGCGGGGGGGTGACCGGGGAGCTGTTTTTT	CASSLVSGGVTGELFF
.	TRBV10-1	.	TRBJ2-2	TGCGCCAGCGCCCGGGCGAACACCGGGGAGCTGTTTTTT	CASARANTGELFF
TRBD2	TRBV5-4	few	TRBJ2-7	TGTGCCAGCAGCCCAACTAGCGGGGCTTACGAGCAGTACTTC	CASSPTSGAYEQYF
TRBD2	TRBV14	.	TRBJ2-3	TGTGCCAGCAGCTTGAGACTAGCGGGGCTGGCAGATACGCAGTATTTT	CASSLRLAGLADTQYF
.	TRBV12-3/TRBV12-4	.	TRBJ1-6	TGTGCCAGCAGTAGAGGGGGTAATTCACCCCTCCACTTT	CASSRGGNSPLHF
TRBD1	TRBV7-9	.	TRBJ1-3	TGTGCCAGCAGCCTACAGGGGGCAAACACCATATATTTT	CASSLQGANTIYF
TRBD2	TRBV11-3	.	TRBJ2-7	TGTGCCAGCAGCTTTTCGGGAGCTAGCGGGGAGGTCGGGCAGTACTTC	CASSFSGASGEVGQYF
.	TRBV7-9	.	TRBJ2-3	TGTGCCAGCAGCTTACCACGGTTGTATACGCAGTATTTT	CASSLPRLYTQYF
.	TRBV30	.	TRBJ1-5	TGTGCCTGGAGTGGAGGGTCAACAGCAAATCAGCCCCAGCATTTT	CAWSGGSTANQPQHF
TRBD1	TRBV27	once	TRBJ1-2	TGTGCCAGCAGCACAGGGGGCTTTGGCTACACCTTC	CASSTGGFGYTF
.	TRBV6-1	.	TRBJ2-4	TGTGCCAGCAGTGAAGGGGGCTCGGGCAAAAACATTCAGTACTTC	CASSEGGSGKNIQYF
.	TRBV27	few	TRBJ1-1	TGTGCCAGCTGGGACATCATGCTGACTGAAGCTTTCTTT	CASWDIMLTEAFF
.	TRBV7-9	.	TRBJ1-1	TGTGCCAGCAGCTTAAACGGACTGGCTGAAGCTTTCTTT	CASSLNGLAEAFF
.	TRBV5-4	.	TRBJ1-2	TGTGCCAGCAGCTTGATCGCGGACACTAACTATGGCTACACCTTC	CASSLIADTNYGYTF
TRBD2	TRBV3-1/TRBV3-2	.	TRBJ2-1	TGTGCCAGCAGTAGCGGGAGAAGCTCCTACAATGAGCAGTTCTTC	CASSSGRSSYNEQFF